The source of this T cell receptor beta chain is a study of post-analysis software for immune sequencing data. Findings and caveats of the study: Roughly 5 TRBV segments occurring more often in patients than controls included TRBV5-6, TRBV5-1 and TRBV20-1. The study found significantly lower normalized Chao1 diversity in multiple sclerosis patients than in controls. The authors found that F measure strongly co-clustered same-batch samples.

Included in the TCR beta cDNA libraries were unique molecular identifiers. Via MiXCR, TCRdb re-called the PCR reads, giving one row per CDR3 protein. The repertoire holds roughly 670,000 distinct CDR3 sequences, with 59% as singletons. About this clonotype itself: What it binds is not known.

The CDR3 loop spans 16 amino acids. V was clipped by 3 bases and J by 5 bases; unmatched bases: 7. From germline, CDR1 is KGHDR and CDR2 SFDVKD. Sequenced: blood. The chain combines TRBV24-1 with TRBJ2-5; 11 bases agree with TRBD1. The TCR was taken from a girl aged 2-10 years with multiple sclerosis. CDR3 region: CATSDPPGQGVETQYF. The CDR3 bases are TGTGCCACCAGTGATCCTCCGGGACAGGGGGTGGAGACCCAGTACTTC.